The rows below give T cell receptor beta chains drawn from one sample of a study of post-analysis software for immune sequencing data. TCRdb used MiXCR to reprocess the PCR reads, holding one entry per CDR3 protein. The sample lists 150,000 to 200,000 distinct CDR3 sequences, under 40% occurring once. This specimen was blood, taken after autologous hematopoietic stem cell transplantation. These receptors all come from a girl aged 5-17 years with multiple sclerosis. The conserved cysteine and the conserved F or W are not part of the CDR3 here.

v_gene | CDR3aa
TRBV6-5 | ASSPNRDRYNEQF
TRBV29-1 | SVRFSRGRADEQF
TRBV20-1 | SARDRPGLDYGYT
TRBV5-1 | ASSPGDSAYEQY
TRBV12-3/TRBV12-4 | ASSLDPTAQY
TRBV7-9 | ASSLRGVGSYNEQF
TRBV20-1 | SATGLGGETQY
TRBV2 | ASSPVRRGIGEAGELF
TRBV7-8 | ASSLDRAYEQY
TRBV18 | ASSPGGFGQYNEQF
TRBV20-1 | SARDGGEAF
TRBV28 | ASSLKDRGTMDAGYT
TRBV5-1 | ASGLQGFGANVLT
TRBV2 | ASSDGQNYEQY
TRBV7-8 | ASSLVGLARAELF
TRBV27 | ASSLVASGGTDTQY
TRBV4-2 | ASSQGEDGGNIQY
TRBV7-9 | ASSPRISYEQY
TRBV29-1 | SVDRGGGSYNEQF
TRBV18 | ASSPERAYNEQF
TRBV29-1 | SVEGGTGELF
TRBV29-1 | SVAGTGDYGYT
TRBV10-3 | AIIASPRHWY
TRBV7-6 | ASSLAGGDEPQH
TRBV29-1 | SASTGPNGYEQY
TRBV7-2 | ASSLVGTSTDTQY
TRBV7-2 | ASSPWITDNEQF
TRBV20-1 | SATRPNNYGYT
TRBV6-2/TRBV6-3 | ASNPLGQGASGTDTQY
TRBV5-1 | ASSPDTDTQY
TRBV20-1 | SAREASAAKRAEAF
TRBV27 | ASSPGSSGEQY
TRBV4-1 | ASSQGGLLAKNIQY
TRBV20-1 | SARGLDLYEQY
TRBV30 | AWSVYRGQGNQPQH
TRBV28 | ASSFPAGVNEQF
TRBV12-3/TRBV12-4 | ASMLTGRPYEQY
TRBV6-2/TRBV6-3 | ASSYSAQPGLAGSLEQY
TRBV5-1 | AGSKGGAGPEAF
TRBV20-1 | SARGSYSYNEQF
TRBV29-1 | SVAPLAKNIQY
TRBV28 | ASRAGTVEETQY
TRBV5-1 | ASSLASLKDGQETQY
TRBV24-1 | ATSDLGLAGGPEEQF
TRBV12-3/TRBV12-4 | ASSLRGFGQVNNEQF
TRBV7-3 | ASTRGANTGELF
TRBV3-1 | ASSRGHNEQF
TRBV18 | ASSPIRGLEQY